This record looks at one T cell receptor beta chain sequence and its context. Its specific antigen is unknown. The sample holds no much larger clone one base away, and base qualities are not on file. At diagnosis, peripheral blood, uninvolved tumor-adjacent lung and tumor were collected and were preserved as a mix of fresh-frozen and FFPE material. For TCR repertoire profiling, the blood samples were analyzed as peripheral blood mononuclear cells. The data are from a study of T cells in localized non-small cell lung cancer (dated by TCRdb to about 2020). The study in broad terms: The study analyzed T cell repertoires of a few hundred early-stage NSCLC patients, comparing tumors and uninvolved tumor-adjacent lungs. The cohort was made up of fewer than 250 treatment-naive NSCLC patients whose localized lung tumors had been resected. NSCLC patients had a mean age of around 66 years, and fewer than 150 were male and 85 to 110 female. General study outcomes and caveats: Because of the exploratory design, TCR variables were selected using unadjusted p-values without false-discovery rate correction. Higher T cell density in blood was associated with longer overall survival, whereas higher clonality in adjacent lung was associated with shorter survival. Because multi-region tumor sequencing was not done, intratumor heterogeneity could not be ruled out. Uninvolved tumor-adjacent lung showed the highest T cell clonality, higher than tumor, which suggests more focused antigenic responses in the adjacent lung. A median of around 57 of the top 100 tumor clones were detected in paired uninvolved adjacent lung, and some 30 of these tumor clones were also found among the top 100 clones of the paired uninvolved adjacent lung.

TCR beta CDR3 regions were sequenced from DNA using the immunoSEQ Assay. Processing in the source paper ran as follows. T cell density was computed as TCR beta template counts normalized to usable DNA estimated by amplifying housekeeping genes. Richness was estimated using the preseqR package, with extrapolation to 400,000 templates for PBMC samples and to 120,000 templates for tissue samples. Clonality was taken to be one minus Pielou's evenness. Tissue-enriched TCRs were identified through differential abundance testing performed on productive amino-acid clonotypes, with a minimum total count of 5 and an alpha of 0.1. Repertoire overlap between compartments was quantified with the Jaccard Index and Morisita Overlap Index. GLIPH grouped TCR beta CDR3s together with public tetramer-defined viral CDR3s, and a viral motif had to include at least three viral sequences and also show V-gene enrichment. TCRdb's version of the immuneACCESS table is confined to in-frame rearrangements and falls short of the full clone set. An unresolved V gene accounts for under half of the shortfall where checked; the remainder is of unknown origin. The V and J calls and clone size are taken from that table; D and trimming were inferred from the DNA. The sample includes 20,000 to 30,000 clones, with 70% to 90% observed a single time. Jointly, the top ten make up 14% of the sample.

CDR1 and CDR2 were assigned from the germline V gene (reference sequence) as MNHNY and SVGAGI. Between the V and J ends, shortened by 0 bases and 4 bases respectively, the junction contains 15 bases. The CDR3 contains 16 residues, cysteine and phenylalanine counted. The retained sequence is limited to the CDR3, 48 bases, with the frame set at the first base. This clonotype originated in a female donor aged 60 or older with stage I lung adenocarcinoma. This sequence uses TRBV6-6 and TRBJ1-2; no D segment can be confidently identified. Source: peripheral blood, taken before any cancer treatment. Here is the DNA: TGTGCCAGCAGTTACTCGAAGCTGGGCGAGATCTATGGCTACACCTTC. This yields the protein CASSYSKLGEIYGYTF.